These T cell receptor beta chains were read from a single sample in a study of radiotherapy plus CTLA-4 blockade in lung cancer. The method was immunoSEQ multiplex PCR; TCRdb's version includes in-frame clones alone and lacks a portion of them. This table has approximately 49,000 clones, 70% to 90% appearing once. The sample consisted of peripheral blood, taken from a patient treated with radiotherapy plus ipilimumab. The receptor set was obtained from a human donor with non-small cell lung cancer whose response to radiotherapy plus ipilimumab could not be evaluated. Both conserved end residues are part of each CDR3. The D gene is left open where the match is weak. Size is omitted from some rows. Given values are once, few, many or a class for expanded clones.

>NA|TRBV11-2|once|TRBJ1-3
TGTGCCAGCAGCTTAGGGTTTGCTAGCTCTGGAAACACCATATATTTT
CASSLGFASSGNTIYF
>NA|TRBV2|NA|TRBJ1-6
TGTGCCAGCACCATGAGTTACCTAGGCGATTCACCCCTCCACTTT
CASTMSYLGDSPLHF
>TRBD1|TRBV5-8|NA|TRBJ2-4
TGTGCCAGCAGCTACAGGGGGGCAAGGGAAAACATTCAGTACTTC
CASSYRGARENIQYF
>TRBD1|TRBV6-1|few|TRBJ1-1
TGTGCCAGCAGTTCGGGACAGGTTATGAACACTGAAGCTTTCTTT
CASSSGQVMNTEAFF
>TRBD2|TRBV30|NA|TRBJ2-7
TGTGCCTGGAGTGTAGAAGTGGAGCGAGCGGGAGGGCCTATTTACGAGCAGTACTTC
CAWSVEVERAGGPIYEQYF
>TRBD1|TRBV5-4|NA|TRBJ2-1
TGTGCCAGCAGCTCTGGAGCAGGGGGCTCCTACAATGAGCAGTTCTTC
CASSSGAGGSYNEQFF
>NA|TRBV19|few|TRBJ2-2
TGTGCCAGTAGGAAACCTACTAGAGCGTCCGGGGAGCTGTTTTTT
CASRKPTRASGELFF
>NA|TRBV4-1|NA|TRBJ1-5
TGCGCCAGCAGCCAAGATAGGAGCGATTTGTGGAGGGGTGTTCAGCCCCAGCATTTT
CASSQDRSDLWRGVQPQHF
>TRBD1|TRBV28|NA|TRBJ1-1
TGTGCCAGCAGTTCGGGACAGGGTTTCCCTGTGGCTTTCTTT
CASSSGQGFPVAFF
>NA|TRBV6-6|NA|TRBJ1-2
TGTGCCAGCAGTGACAGTAACTATGGCTACACCTTC
CASSDSNYGYTF
>NA|TRBV18|few|TRBJ1-1
TGTGCCAGCTCACGACAGCCCGGACAGAGGAGGACTGAAGCTTTCTTT
CASSRQPGQRRTEAFF
>NA|TRBV20-1|NA|TRBJ1-1
TGCAGTGTTGGCCCGAACACTGAAGCTTTCTTT
CSVGPNTEAFF
>NA|TRBV4-1|NA|TRBJ1-2
TGCGCCAGCAGCCAAGGGGACCTGGGGGGGAGGTATGGCTACACCTTC
CASSQGDLGGRYGYTF
>TRBD1|TRBV9|NA|TRBJ2-2
TGTGCCAGCGGACAGGGGCCCAACACCGGGGAGCTGTTTTTT
CASGQGPNTGELFF
>NA|TRBV19|NA|TRBJ2-1
TGTGCCAGTAGGGACACCGAATACAATGAGCAGTTCTTC
CASRDTEYNEQFF
>NA|TRBV5-1|NA|TRBJ2-2
TGCGCCAGCAGCTTGGACACTAGGTGGACCGGGGAGCTGTTTTTT
CASSLDTRWTGELFF
>TRBD1|TRBV28|NA|TRBJ1-2
TGTGCCAGCAGCCCCGCCAGGGGGCCTAGCTATGGCTACACCTTC
CASSPARGPSYGYTF
>NA|TRBV21-1|NA|TRBJ2-5
TGTGCCAGCAGCAAATCCCAAGGGGACAGGGGGACGCAAGAGACCCAGTACTTC
CASSKSQGDRGTQETQYF
>TRBD1|TRBV5-6|NA|TRBJ1-5
TGTGCCAGCAGCTTAGGTTGGAGTCGACAGGGGATAAATCAGCCCCAGCATTTT
CASSLGWSRQGINQPQHF
>NA|TRBV2|NA|TRBJ1-2
TGTGCCAGCAGTGTCTCGGGAGTCGATGGCTACACCTTC
CASSVSGVDGYTF
>TRBD1|TRBV6-6|few|TRBJ1-2
TGTGCCAGCAGTCCTGGGACAGCTAACTATGGCTACACCTTC
CASSPGTANYGYTF
>NA|TRBV7-9|large|TRBJ1-2
TGTGCCAGCAGCTTAGAAAATGCGGCAGGGGTTAACTATGGCTACACCTTC
CASSLENAAGVNYGYTF
>NA|TRBV5-1|NA|TRBJ1-4
TGCGCCAGCAGCTTGAGCCCAGGCAATGAAAAACTGTTTTTT
CASSLSPGNEKLFF